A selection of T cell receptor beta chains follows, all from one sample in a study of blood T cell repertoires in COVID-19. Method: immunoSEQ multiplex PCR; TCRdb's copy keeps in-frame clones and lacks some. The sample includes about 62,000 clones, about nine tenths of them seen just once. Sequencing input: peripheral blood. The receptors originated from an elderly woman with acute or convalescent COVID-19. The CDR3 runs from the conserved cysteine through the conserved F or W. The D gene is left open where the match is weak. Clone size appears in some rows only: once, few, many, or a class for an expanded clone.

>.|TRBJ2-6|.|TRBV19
CASSVSRAVGANVLTF
TGTGCCAGTAGTGTAAGTCGAGCCGTTGGGGCCAACGTCCTGACTTTC
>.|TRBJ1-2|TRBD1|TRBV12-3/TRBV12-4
CASRWTGDGYTF
TGTGCCAGCAGGTGGACAGGGGATGGCTACACCTTC
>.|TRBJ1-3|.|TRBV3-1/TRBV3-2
CASSAARGPGNTIYF
TGTGCCAGCAGCGCAGCCAGGGGTCCTGGAAACACCATATATTTT
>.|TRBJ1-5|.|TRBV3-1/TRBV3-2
CASSQDQAHNQPQHF
TGTGCCAGCAGCCAAGATCAGGCGCACAATCAGCCCCAGCATTTT
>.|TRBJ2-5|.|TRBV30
CAWTTNGQETQYF
TGTGCCTGGACTACCAACGGGCAAGAGACCCAGTACTTC
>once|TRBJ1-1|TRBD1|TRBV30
CASTRGQSGTEAFF
TGTGCCTCAACCAGGGGGCAAAGTGGGACTGAAGCTTTCTTT
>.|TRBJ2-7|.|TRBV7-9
CASSLAQEPYEQYF
TGTGCCAGCAGCTTAGCACAGGAACCCTACGAGCAGTACTTC
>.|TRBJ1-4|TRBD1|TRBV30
CAWSKQGGANEKLFF
TGTGCCTGGAGTAAACAGGGGGGAGCTAATGAAAAACTGTTTTTT
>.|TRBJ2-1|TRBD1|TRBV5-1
CASRSGTGNYNEQFF
TGCGCCAGTAGGTCCGGGACAGGGAATTACAATGAGCAGTTCTTC
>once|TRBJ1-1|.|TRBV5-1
CASSPGRNLANTEAFF
TGCGCCAGCAGCCCCGGGAGGAACCTGGCGAACACTGAAGCTTTCTTT
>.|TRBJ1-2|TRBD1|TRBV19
CASSSQGGLGYGYTF
TGTGCCAGTAGTAGCCAGGGGGGATTGGGCTATGGCTACACCTTC
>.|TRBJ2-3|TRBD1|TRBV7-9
CASSPVGQGGDTQYF
TGTGCCAGCAGCCCAGTGGGACAGGGGGGAGATACGCAGTATTTT
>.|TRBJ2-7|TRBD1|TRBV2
CASSWNGQGLSYEQYF
TGTGCCAGCAGTTGGAACGGACAGGGTCTTTCCTACGAGCAGTACTTC
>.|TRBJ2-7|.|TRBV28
CASSSLYEQYF
TGTGCCAGCAGTTCGCTATACGAGCAGTACTTC
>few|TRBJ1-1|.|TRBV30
CAWSGDWGDTEAFF
TGTGCCTGGAGTGGGGACTGGGGGGACACTGAAGCTTTCTTT
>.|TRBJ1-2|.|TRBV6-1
CASSEGGGSPYGYTF
TGTGCCAGCAGCGAAGGTGGAGGAAGCCCCTATGGCTACACCTTC
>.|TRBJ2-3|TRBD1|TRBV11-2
CASSSSGQGTWADTQYF
TGTGCCAGCAGCTCCTCGGGACAGGGGACGTGGGCAGATACGCAGTATTTT
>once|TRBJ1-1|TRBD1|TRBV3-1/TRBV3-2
CASSLSLARDREIPEAFF
TGTGCCAGCAGCCTCTCCCTCGCCCGGGACAGGGAGATCCCTGAAGCTTTCTTT
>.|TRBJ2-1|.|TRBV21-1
CASSKGASSNEQFF
TGTGCCAGCAGCAAAGGGGCAAGTAGCAATGAGCAGTTCTTC
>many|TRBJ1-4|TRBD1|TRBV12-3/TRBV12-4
CASMNRGEKLFF
TGTGCCAGCATGAACAGGGGTGAAAAACTGTTTTTT
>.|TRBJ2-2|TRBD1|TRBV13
CASSLAGPTGGTGELFF
TGTGCCAGCAGCTTGGCCGGTCCCACAGGGGGCACCGGGGAGCTGTTTTTT
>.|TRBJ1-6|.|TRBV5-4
CASSLGGGLMNNSPLHF
TGTGCCAGCAGCTTGGGTGGAGGGCTGATGAATAATTCACCCCTCCACTTT
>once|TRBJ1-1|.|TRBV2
CASRQGRQGEAFF
TGTGCCAGCAGGCAAGGGAGGCAGGGTGAAGCTTTCTTT
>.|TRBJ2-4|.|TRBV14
CASSQDWGGLNQYF
TGTGCCAGCAGCCAAGATTGGGGGGGCCTCAATCAGTACTTC
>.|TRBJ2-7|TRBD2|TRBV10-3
CAISGQTSGSYEQYF
TGTGCCATCAGTGGCCAGACTAGCGGCTCCTACGAGCAGTACTTC
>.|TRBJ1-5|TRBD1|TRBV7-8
CASSRGGRNQPQHF
TGTGCCAGCAGCCGAGGGGGCCGCAATCAGCCCCAGCATTTT
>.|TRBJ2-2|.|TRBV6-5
CASAWGPNTGELFF
TGTGCCAGTGCATGGGGGCCGAACACCGGGGAGCTGTTTTTT
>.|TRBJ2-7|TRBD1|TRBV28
CASSPPGTGLYEQYF
TGTGCCAGCAGTCCCCCCGGGACAGGCCTTTACGAGCAGTACTTC
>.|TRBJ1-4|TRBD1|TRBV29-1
CSAAQGANEKLFF
TGCAGCGCCGCCCAGGGGGCGAATGAAAAACTGTTTTTT